This entry describes one T cell receptor beta chain. The antigen it recognizes is unknown. No much larger clonotype is one base removed from it; base qualities were not supplied. This entry is derived from a study of blood T cell repertoires in COVID-19 (TCRdb year 2020). Looking at the study overall: Samples from collaborators originated in the United States, Italy and Spain and spanned both the acute and convalescent phases of COVID-19. The material from the prospective study consisted of cDNA or gDNA derived from T cells, B-cell-depleted T cells, or PBMCs. Deeply sampled blood TCRbeta repertoires from subjects exposed to, actively infected with, or recovered from COVID-19 were included in the dataset. The repertoires were released in a freely available public database meant as a resource for research on the immune response to SARS-CoV-2. The samples were drawn from the first 160 participants of the ongoing ImmuneRACE study and from roughly 1,300 subjects provided by 6 global collaborators. Nearly every sample came with metadata listing a de-identified subject ID, COVID-19 status, age in years and sex. Where available, HLA class I and class II types were taken from metadata supplied by the sample provider and were not determined by assay-based typing. Results the study describes overall, beyond this receptor: The amount of clinical and demographic metadata varied by source and participant and was provided uncurated.

Participants in the prospective study were enrolled through a virtual design, were aged roughly 18 to 100 years, and lived in roughly 26 United States geographic areas. Cohort assignment in the prospective study relied on participant-reported clinical history from a screening survey and a study questionnaire. Recovered participants in ImmuneRACE Cohort 3 were defined as having two consecutive negative NP/OP PCR tests, clearance from a healthcare professional, or resolution of symptoms. In the prospective study, whole blood, serum and a nasopharyngeal or oropharyngeal swab were collected from each participant by mobile phlebotomists. Additional blood draws and questionnaires over a roughly two-month period could optionally be provided by prospective study participants. Before DNA extraction, prospective study blood samples were shipped either frozen or at room temperature. CDR1 is given as MNHEY and CDR2 as SMNVEV, both from the germline V gene (reference sequence). Taken from cysteine to phenylalanine, the CDR3 has 13 residues. The read is trimmed to its CDR3 DNA, 39 bases read in frame from base 1. V is clipped by 5 bases and J by 7 bases, and the sequence between their germline boundaries is 14 bases long.

The immunoSEQ Assay, a bias-controlled multiplex PCR, was used to amplify TCRbeta CDR3 regions from genomic DNA. Under the source paper's analysis protocol: The number of nucleated cells in each sample was estimated from the amplification of reference gene primers within the assay. To quantify the absolute abundance of each unique TCRbeta CDR3 rearrangement, sequence reads were collapsed and filtered. For each sample, productive Simpson clonality was calculated by taking the square root of Simpson's diversity index across productive rearrangements. TCRdb limited this immuneACCESS table to in-frame rearrangements with V and J called. A share of clones is missing; checked studies link under half to unresolved V genes, and the rest is unexplained. V and J calls and clone size follow that table, whereas D and trimming were derived from the DNA. For this sample the table gives roughly 520,000 clones, of which around 89% were detected only once. The biggest ten clones account for 1.8% of the sample.

The V and J genes are TRBV27 and TRBJ1-1, with TRBD1 perhaps the D gene, on 5 matching bases. This TCR was sampled from a woman aged 40 to 55 who had recovered from COVID-19. Sequences were obtained from PBMCs or T cells enriched from blood (not recorded which). The CDR3 sequence is CASSHPDRSEAFF. The DNA sequence is TGTGCCAGCAGTCACCCTGACAGAAGTGAAGCTTTCTTT.